This record concerns one T cell receptor beta chain sequence. Its specificity is unknown. A junction end diverges from the germline sequence, so it may reflect a read error. This CDR3 is 17 amino acids long. Germline V lookup: CDR1 LGHDT, CDR2 YNNKEL (reference sequence). This sample was taken from a study of prognosis after radiotherapy for stage I lung cancer. Study context: Adenocarcinoma was the tumor type in twelve patients, squamous cell carcinoma in several.

With two-round multiplex PCR, TCR beta CDR3 sequences were amplified from genomic DNA. For every TRBV and TRBJ gene, a specific primer was used in first-round PCR. TCRdb re-derived calls from the multiplex PCR reads in MiXCR, one entry per CDR3 protein. The sample has over 25,000 distinct CDR3 sequences, about half seen once. Notes on the study in general: The median unique TCR clone count dropped from roughly 9,300 to 7,200 after stereotactic body radiation therapy.

The genes are TRBV3-1 and TRBJ2-1; 9 nucleotides match TRBD2. Sequenced material: PBMCs, taken before or after stereotactic body radiation therapy (not recorded which). The source is a donor at least 50 years old with non-small cell lung cancer. This CDR3 reads CASSQKLAGVLYNEQLF. CDR3 DNA sequence: TGTGCCAGCAGCCAAAAGTTAGCGGGAGTGTTGTACAATGAGCAGCTCTTC.